These 13 T cell receptor beta chains were sequenced from one sample in a study of blood T cell repertoires in COVID-19. Measured with immunoSEQ multiplex PCR; TCRdb has only the in-frame clones, and not every one. Here the sample spans more than 200,000 clones, more than 75% being singletons. Sequenced material: PBMCs or T cells enriched from blood (not recorded which). These receptors originate from a woman in her 50s who had recovered from COVID-19.

The rearrangement links TRBV5-5 to TRBJ1-3; no firm D call. The CDR3 loop spans 17 amino acids. Germline CDR1 is SGHKS and CDR2 is YYEKEE (reference sequence). V lost 0 bases to trimming and J lost 2 bases, with 15 bases between them. Written as DNA, the CDR3 is TGTGCCAGCAGCTTGGCCCCGGTTAGTACAGCTGGAAACACCATATATTTT. Translation gives CASSLAPVSTAGNTIYF.

The chain couples TRBV6-4 to TRBJ2-5, with D tentatively TRBD2 (5 bases). Trimming took off 2 bases at V and 5 bases at J, with 12 bases between the two ends. Looked up from germline, CDR1 is MRHNA and CDR2 is SNTAGT. This CDR3 is 14 amino acids long. CDR3 loop: CASSDPRRRETQYF. In nucleotides, the CDR3 is TGTGCCAGCAGTGACCCTCGGAGGAGGGAGACCCAGTACTTC.

On this clone: The same CDR3 can be traced to other DNA sequences in this sample. The V call is TRBV30, the J call TRBJ1-6; D not certain. Germline values: CDR1 GTSNPN, CDR2 SVGIG (reference sequence). Trimming took off 2 bases at V and 7 bases at J, with 9 bases between the two ends. The CDR3 has 13 residues. Here the CDR3 reads CAWSTGGNSPLHF. CDR3 coding DNA: TGTGCCTGGAGTACTGGCGGGAATTCACCCCTCCACTTT.

The table lists this clone with a count of one. Within the sample, other DNA sequences also encode this same CDR3. V is TRBV5-1 and J is TRBJ2-3; 10 bases map to TRBD2. The J segment lost 0 bases and the V segment lost 4 bases, leaving 5 bases of the junction unmatched. Per germline, CDR1 SGHRS and CDR2 YFSETQ. The CDR3 sequence is 16 residues long. CDR3 loop: CASSLGLAVSTDTQYF. The CDR3 region has the DNA TGCGCCAGCAGCCTAGGACTAGCGGTTAGCACAGATACGCAGTATTTT.

The chain has TRBV12-3 or TRBV12-4 and TRBJ2-1; unclear D gene. The CDR3 covers 13 residues. V lost 7 bases and J lost 8, with 15 bases in between. In DNA form, the CDR3 reads TGTGCCAGCACCGGTTGGGCTACGGATGAGCAGTTCTTC. The encoded protein is CASTGWATDEQFF.

This chain joins TRBV15 and TRBJ2-1; tentatively, D is TRBD2 (5 bases). CDR1 is LNHNV and CDR2 is YYDKDF in the germline V gene (reference sequence). With 3 bases removed from V and 0 bases from J, the gap between germline ends came to 18 bases. The CDR3 is made up of 18 amino acids. CDR3 region: CATSSGESTLSSYNEQFF. The CDR3 coding sequence is TGTGCCACCAGCAGTGGGGAGAGTACCTTGAGCTCCTACAATGAGCAGTTCTTC.

This rearrangement joins TRBV20-1 to TRBJ2-1; 7 positions agree with TRBD2. Per the germline V gene, CDR1 is DFQATT and CDR2 is SNEGSKA (reference sequence). The CDR3 loop spans 13 amino acids. J was trimmed by 4 bases and V by 3 bases; bases with no gene match: 3. The CDR3 DNA reads TGCAGTGCTAGTCGCGGGAGATACAATGAGCAGTTCTTC. This encodes CSASRGRYNEQFF.

The chain is built from TRBV27 and TRBJ2-7; tentative D call: TRBD1 (6 bases). This CDR3 is built from 15 residues. V lost 5 bases to trimming and J lost 0 bases, with 14 bases between them. The germline gives CDR1 MNHEY, CDR2 SMNVEV (reference sequence). The DNA of the CDR3 is TGTGCCAGCAGTCCGAACAGGGTGGGCTCCTACGAGCAGTACTTC. Its translation is CASSPNRVGSYEQYF.

The rearrangement joins TRBV5-4 to TRBJ2-1, with 13 nucleotides matching TRBD2. Germline CDR1 reads SGHNT; CDR2 reads YYREEE (reference sequence). V lost 4 bases to trimming and J lost 3 bases; unmatched junction nucleotides: 10. The CDR3 totals 18 residues. CDR3 bases: TGTGCCAGCAGCGCCGGCGGGACTAGCGGGAACTTCTACAATGAGCAGTTCTTC. Translation: CASSAGGTSGNFYNEQFF.

V is TRBV7-6 and J is TRBJ1-2; weak D call: TRBD1 (5 bases). This CDR3 spans 14 amino acids. Germline V gene sequence: CDR1 SGHVS, CDR2 FNYEAQ. Trimming pared 2 bases from V and 3 bases from J, leaving 10 bases between. In DNA, the CDR3 is TGTGCCAGCAGCTTACGAGGGACTGACTATGGCTACACCTTC. Its protein is CASSLRGTDYGYTF.

The chain uses TRBV5-5 and TRBJ1-2; 10 bases line up with TRBD1. V dropped 4 bases and J dropped 4; count of bases not matched to a gene: 13. CDR1 SGHKS and CDR2 YYEKEE come from the germline V gene (reference sequence). The CDR3 sequence is 17 residues long. DNA of the CDR3: TGTGCCAGCAGCGTTAGACAGGGGGCGATCCCAATCTATGGCTACACCTTC. As protein: CASSVRQGAIPIYGYTF.

The rearrangement joins TRBV6-6 to TRBJ1-5, with TRBD1 matching over 7 bases. V was pared by 7 bases and J by 5 bases, with 11 bases of the junction left unmatched. CDR1 and CDR2 from the germline V gene are MNHNY and SVGAGI (reference sequence). The CDR3 is 15 amino acids. The CDR3 reads CASTSPGTVYQPQHF. The CDR3 bases are TGTGCCAGCACCTCTCCAGGGACAGTTTATCAGCCCCAGCATTTT.

The chain uses TRBV30 and TRBJ1-4; no reliable D call. CDR1 is GTSNPN and CDR2 is SVGIG in the germline V gene (reference sequence). This CDR3 comprises 14 residues. Trimming removed 0 bases from V and 4 bases from J, with 9 bases in between. The CDR3 coding sequence is TGTGCCTGGAGTGTACGTCGGAGTAATGAAAAACTGTTTTTT. Its translation: CAWSVRRSNEKLFF. Looking up the rest from reference TRBV30 and TRBJ1-4 gives the full variable domain: SQTIHQWPATLVQPVGSPLSLECTVEGTSNPNLYWYRQAAGRGLQLLFYSVGIGQISSEVPQNLSASRPQDRQFILSSKKLLLSDSGFYLCAWSVRRSNEKLFFGSGTQLSVL.